One and the same sample provided the 28 T cell receptor beta chains below, sequenced in a study of CD8+ T cells in alopecia areata. Extraction and reverse transcription of RNA yielded cDNA as the sequencing template. Libraries were prepared by immunoSEQ multiplex PCR; TCRdb keeps only in-frame clonotypes and omits some of them. The repertoire holds 90,000 to 100,000 clones, with roughly two fifths as singletons. The specimen sequenced was CD4+ T cells sorted from blood. The source is a human donor with alopecia areata.

This clone was observed a handful of times. J is TRBJ2-7 and V is TRBV4-1; a possible D gene is TRBD2 (5 bases). Trimming shortened V by 1 base and J by 2 bases, and 9 bases separated the two germline ends. The CDR3 contains 14 residues. The germline V gene has CDR1 MGHRA and CDR2 YSYEKL. In DNA, the CDR3 is TGCGCCAGCAGCCAAGGTTCCGGGACCTACGAGCAGTACTTC. Translation: CASSQGSGTYEQYF.

The V call is TRBV7-2, the J call TRBJ2-6; the D is unclear. This CDR3 is 12 amino acids long. CDR1 is SGHTA, CDR2 FQGNSA, per germline. Trimming took 10 bases from V and 2 from J, leaving 6 bases between them. CDR3 bases: TGTGCCATCAGGCCTGGGGCCAACGTCCTGACTTTC. Translated: CAIRPGANVLTF.

CDR3 protein: CAGSLMGANVLTF. Written as DNA, the CDR3 is TGTGCCGGATCCCTAATGGGGGCCAACGTCCTGACTTTC. The gene calls are TRBV2 and TRBJ2-6; D remains ambiguous. The CDR3 totals 13 residues. Trimming took off 11 bases at V and 4 bases at J, with 12 bases between the two ends. Germline CDR1 SNHLY, CDR2 FYNNEI.

The genes are TRBV4-3 and TRBJ1-1, with no clear D. The V end was cut by 5 bases, the J end by 5 bases, with 12 bases between. The CDR3 contains 13 residues. Germline V gives CDR1 LGHNA, CDR2 YSLEER. The CDR3 here is CASSNWVETEAFF. CDR3 DNA: TGCGCCAGCAGCAATTGGGTGGAAACTGAAGCTTTCTTT.

The chain employs TRBV4-3 and TRBJ2-7; D is ambiguous. The CDR3 spans 15 residues. Deletions cut 3 bases from V and 0 bases from J, with 12 bases between. CDR1 and CDR2 (germline): LGHNA, YSLEER. CDR3 protein: CASSQDHRPSYEQYF. The CDR3 region has the DNA TGCGCCAGCAGCCAGGACCATAGGCCCTCCTACGAGCAGTACTTC.

The chain links TRBV28 to TRBJ2-3, with D unresolved. The CDR3 totals 12 residues. The germline V gene has CDR1 MDHEN and CDR2 SYDVKM. V was clipped by 8 bases and J by 6 bases, with 12 bases between them. The CDR3, as DNA: TGTGCCAGCGGATCAAGACCTGATACGCAGTATTTT. Translation gives CASGSRPDTQYF.

The chain uses TRBV7-2 and TRBJ1-1; D is ambiguous. CDR1 and CDR2 (germline): SGHTA, FQGNSA. Trimming removed 2 bases from V and 2 bases from J, with 3 bases in between. This CDR3 region has 12 residues. CDR3 nucleotide sequence: TGTGCCAGCAGCTTAATAAACACTGAAGCTTTCTTT. The encoded protein is CASSLINTEAFF.

This sequence joins TRBV29-1 and TRBJ2-7; 9 bases map to TRBD1. The germline V gene encodes CDR1 SQVTM and CDR2 ANQGSEA. The CDR3 contains 14 residues. The junction had 10 bases not matched to a gene; V was cut back by 4 bases and J by 6 bases. The CDR3 here is CSVGVGTGSGEQYF. Here the CDR3 DNA reads TGCAGCGTTGGTGTTGGGACAGGGTCTGGCGAGCAGTACTTC.

The J gene is TRBJ1-5, the V gene TRBV9; D ambiguous. The CDR3 loop spans 15 amino acids. Trimming cost V 0 bases and J 0 bases, with 7 bases left between them. Germline values: CDR1 SGDLS, CDR2 YYNGEE. CDR3 DNA: TGTGCCAGCAGCGTAGGGGGAAATAGCAATCAGCCCCAGCATTTT. It specifies CASSVGGNSNQPQHF.

This clone appeared a few times. This chain links TRBV28 with TRBJ1-2; D remains ambiguous. Germline loops: CDR1 MDHEN, CDR2 SYDVKM. The CDR3 length is 12 residues. The V and J ends lost 8 bases and 4 bases respectively, with 11 bases between them. Written as DNA, the CDR3 is TGTGCCAGCTTATCACTGGGCTATGGCTACACCTTC. Encoded protein: CASLSLGYGYTF.

The rearrangement links TRBV28 to TRBJ2-3; 8 bases match TRBD2. CDR1 and CDR2 (germline): MDHEN, SYDVKM. The CDR3 totals 16 residues. J was trimmed by 2 bases and V by 11 bases; bases with no gene match: 15. Written as DNA, the CDR3 is TGTGCCGGGGGCGGGGTAGCGGGGTCCTCCACAGATACGCAGTATTTT. Its protein product is CAGGGVAGSSTDTQYF.

The J gene is TRBJ2-5, the V gene TRBV7-2; D not resolved. The germline CDR1 and CDR2 sequences are SGHTA and FQGNSA. The CDR3 extends over 13 amino acids. The ends were cut back, 5 bases at V and 5 bases at J, with 12 bases in the middle. The CDR3 loop is CASSGRFGETQYF. The DNA for the CDR3 is TGTGCCAGCAGCGGACGATTCGGGGAGACCCAGTACTTC.

This chain joins TRBV4-2 and TRBJ2-3; D unclear. CDR3 length: 13 amino acids. From germline, CDR1 is LGHNA and CDR2 YNFKEQ. V was pared by 1 base and J by 6 bases, with 8 bases between. The CDR3 nucleotides read TGTGCCAGCAGCCAAGCCCCGTCGGATACGCAGTATTTT. It translates to CASSQAPSDTQYF.

This clone was observed at least ten times. The rearrangement uses TRBV11-2 and TRBJ1-1; D is unclear. Trimming took off 2 bases at V and 8 bases at J, with 6 bases between the two ends. The CDR3 contains 11 residues. CDR1 is SGHAT, CDR2 FQNNGV, per germline. DNA of the CDR3: TGTGCCAGCAGCTTAATAGTCGAAGCTTTCTTT. It codes for CASSLIVEAFF.

This clone occurred a few times. The J gene is TRBJ2-7, the V gene TRBV29-1; 7 nucleotides align to TRBD1. Germline V gene sequence: CDR1 SQVTM, CDR2 ANQGSEA. The length of the CDR3 is 17 residues. Losses at the gene ends were 4 bases for V and 0 bases for J; bases not matched to a gene: 15. The CDR3 spells CSVVLQGPGSLSYEQYF. In nucleotides, the CDR3 is TGCAGCGTTGTTTTACAGGGGCCGGGTTCCCTCTCCTACGAGCAGTACTTC.

This clone was seen a handful of times. J is TRBJ1-1 and V is TRBV7-6; no firm D call. V lost 2 bases, J lost 3 bases, and 7 bases lay in between. Per germline, CDR1 SGHVS and CDR2 FNYEAQ. This CDR3 comprises 13 residues. The CDR3 is CASSLSPDTEAFF. In DNA form, the CDR3 reads TGTGCCAGCAGCTTAAGCCCCGACACTGAAGCTTTCTTT.

The chain employs TRBV5-4 and TRBJ1-2; D remains ambiguous. This CDR3 is built from 14 residues. Per germline, CDR1 SGHNT and CDR2 YYREEE (reference sequence). V gave up 0 bases and J gave up 2 bases, with 8 bases separating them. The CDR3 reads CASSLGQSNYGYTF. CDR3 DNA: TGTGCCAGCAGCTTGGGGCAGTCCAACTATGGCTACACCTTC.

This clone has more than one count but fewer than ten. V gene TRBV19 combines with J gene TRBJ1-3; D unresolved. CDR3 length: 15 amino acids. Germline assignment: CDR1 LNHDA and CDR2 SQIVND (reference sequence). V was shortened by 3 bases and J by 0 bases, with 9 bases between the two germline ends. The CDR3 DNA reads as TGTGCCAGTAGTATGTGGCAGAACTCTGGAAACACCATATATTTT. This codes for CASSMWQNSGNTIYF.

The chain combines TRBV6-5 with TRBJ2-2; TRBD1 agrees at 9 bases. The CDR3 has 14 amino acids. The germline gives CDR1 MNHEY, CDR2 SVGAGI. Losses at the gene ends were 1 base for V and 13 bases for J; bases not matched to a gene: 7. CDR3 sequence (DNA): TGTGCCAGCAGTTACTTCCCGGGACAGGGTCCGCTGTTTTTT. Translating gives CASSYFPGQGPLFF.

The chain is built from TRBV30 and TRBJ2-2; possible D gene TRBD2, 5 bases. The CDR3 consists of 15 residues. The germline V gene has CDR1 GTSNPN and CDR2 SVGIG (reference sequence). The ends were cut back, 0 bases at V and 2 bases at J, with 10 bases in the middle. CDR3 nucleotides: TGTGCCTGGAGTGTAGAGGGCCGTAACACCGGGGAGCTGTTTTTT. Translated, it gives CAWSVEGRNTGELFF.

This chain joins TRBV4-1 and TRBJ2-3; D not certain. The CDR3 has 12 amino acids. The V and J ends lost 1 base and 4 bases respectively, with 3 bases between them. The germline V gene encodes CDR1 MGHRA and CDR2 YSYEKL. This CDR3 reads CASSQAADTQYF. The CDR3 nucleotides read TGCGCCAGCAGCCAAGCAGCAGATACGCAGTATTTT.

The DNA of the CDR3 is TGCGCCAGCAGTTATGACCCAGTCGGAACAGATACGCAGTATTTT. Its protein is CASSYDPVGTDTQYF. V gene TRBV5-1 combines with J gene TRBJ2-3; D not certain. There are 15 residues in the CDR3. V was pared by 5 bases and J by 3 bases, with 16 bases between. Germline values: CDR1 SGHRS, CDR2 YFSETQ.

This chain connects TRBV29-1 to TRBJ2-5, with TRBD1 matching 7 bases. Per germline, CDR1 SQVTM and CDR2 ANQGSEA. The CDR3 covers 13 residues. V shed 5 bases, J shed 1 base, and the junction held 4 bases outside the gene matches. The CDR3 DNA reads as TGCAGCGTTTCTGACAGGGTCCAAGAGACCCAGTACTTC. Its translation: CSVSDRVQETQYF.

This clone was seen only a few times. This chain uses TRBV10-3 with TRBJ2-3; D might be TRBD1 or TRBD2, each matching 6 bases. Germline V gene data show CDR1 as ENHRY and CDR2 as SYGVKD. The CDR3 covers 16 residues. Between the trimmed V and J ends, which lost 3 bases and 2 bases, there was a span of 15 bases. CDR3 in amino acids: CAISDGSGASTDTQYF. The CDR3 DNA is TGTGCCATCAGTGACGGGTCGGGGGCTTCCACAGATACGCAGTATTTT.

This clone was recorded a few times. The chain links TRBV4-2 to TRBJ2-7; tentatively, D is TRBD2 (6 bases). From germline, CDR1 is LGHNA and CDR2 YNFKEQ. Trimming stripped 0 bases from V and 2 bases from J, with 14 bases between. The length of the CDR3 is 16 residues. The CDR3 sequence is CASSQDLDGGAYEQYF. The CDR3 region has the DNA TGTGCCAGCAGCCAAGATTTGGACGGGGGAGCCTACGAGCAGTACTTC.

The chain uses TRBV28 and TRBJ2-7, with D perhaps TRBD1 (6 bases). V lost 4 bases and J 3 bases, leaving 13 bases between the germline ends. The CDR3 runs 14 residues. Germline V CDR1 and CDR2: MDHEN, SYDVKM. The chain's CDR3 is CASSSPGQSYEQYF. DNA for the CDR3: TGTGCCAGCAGTTCGCCGGGACAAAGCTACGAGCAGTACTTC.

The chain combines TRBV5-6 with TRBJ2-4, with 7 bases matching TRBD1. V lost 2 bases and J lost 6; bases outside the gene matches: 8. Germline-derived CDR1 and CDR2 are SGHDT and YYEEEE. This CDR3 is built from 15 residues. The CDR3 DNA sequence: TGTGCCAGCAGCTTTTTACAGGGGAGTGGAAACATTCAGTACTTC. This sequence encodes CASSFLQGSGNIQYF.

The V gene is TRBV4-3, the J gene TRBJ2-5; 8 nucleotides agree with TRBD2. CDR1 LGHNA and CDR2 YSLEER come from the germline V gene. Losses at the gene ends were 3 bases for V and 1 base for J; bases not matched to a gene: 7. The CDR3 is 16 residues long. The CDR3 DNA follows: TGCGCCAGCAGCCAGGGGCAAGCGGGGGCCCAAGAGACCCAGTACTTC. It codes for CASSQGQAGAQETQYF.